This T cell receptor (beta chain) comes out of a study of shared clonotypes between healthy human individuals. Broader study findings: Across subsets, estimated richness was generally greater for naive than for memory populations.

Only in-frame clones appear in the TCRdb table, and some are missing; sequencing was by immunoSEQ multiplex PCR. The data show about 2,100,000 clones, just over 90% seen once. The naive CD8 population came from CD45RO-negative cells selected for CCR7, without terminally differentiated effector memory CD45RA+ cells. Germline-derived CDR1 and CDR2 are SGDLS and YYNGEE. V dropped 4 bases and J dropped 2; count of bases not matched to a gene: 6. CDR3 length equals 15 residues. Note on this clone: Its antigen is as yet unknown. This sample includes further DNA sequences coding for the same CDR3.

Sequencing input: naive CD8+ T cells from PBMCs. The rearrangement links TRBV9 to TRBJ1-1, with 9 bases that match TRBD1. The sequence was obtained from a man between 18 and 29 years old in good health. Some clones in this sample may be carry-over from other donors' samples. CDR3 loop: CASSPWTGVNTEAFF. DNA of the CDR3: TGTGCCAGCAGCCCCTGGACAGGGGTAAACACTGAAGCTTTCTTT.